These T cell receptor beta chains were read from a single sample in a study of T cell responses to AZD1222 COVID-19 vaccine. Here immunoSEQ multiplex PCR was the method, and the copy in TCRdb shows in-frame clones only, minus some. Found here are about 150,000 clones, more than 85% of them singletons; the top ten hold about 1.6%. Sequenced here: peripheral blood, sampled 28 days after the second AZD1222 dose. These receptor sequences come from an adult who received the AZD1222 COVID-19 vaccine. The CDR3 runs from the conserved cysteine through the conserved F or W. The D gene is left open where the match is weak. Clone sizes are given selectively: once, few, many, or a class where the clone is expanded.

clone_size	v_call	j_call	d_call	cdr3_aa	cdr3_nt
.	TRBV21-1	TRBJ2-7	.	CASSKGKLAGALGQYF	TGTGCCAGCAGCAAAGGGAAGCTAGCGGGAGCCCTCGGGCAGTACTTC
few	TRBV6-4	TRBJ1-2	.	CASRGGPGGYTF	TGTGCCTCACGGGGCGGGCCCGGGGGCTACACCTTC
.	TRBV7-9	TRBJ1-5	TRBD1	CASSLGQGENQPQHF	TGTGCCAGCAGCCTGGGACAGGGCGAAAATCAGCCCCAGCATTTT
.	TRBV25-1	TRBJ1-5	.	CASSESWAQPQHF	TGTGCCAGCAGTGAATCCTGGGCTCAGCCCCAGCATTTT
once	TRBV15	TRBJ1-4	.	CATSLRGEFNEKLFF	TGTGCCACCAGCCTTAGGGGCGAATTTAATGAAAAACTGTTTTTT
.	TRBV5-6	TRBJ1-4	.	CASSLGVGWELFF	TGTGCCAGCAGCTTGGGTGTCGGATGGGAACTGTTTTTT
.	TRBV12-3/TRBV12-4	TRBJ1-1	.	CASSLMRVAEAFF	TGTGCCAGCAGTTTGATGAGGGTCGCTGAAGCTTTCTTT
.	TRBV19	TRBJ1-1	.	CASSISHNTYAEAFF	TGTGCCAGTAGTATATCGCACAATACTTACGCTGAAGCTTTCTTT
.	TRBV9	TRBJ1-2	TRBD1	CASSVGRTGGGYGYTF	TGTGCCAGCAGCGTCGGAAGGACAGGGGGCGGATACGGCTACACCTTC
.	TRBV18	TRBJ1-1	TRBD1	CASSPNTGDTEAFF	TGTGCCAGCTCACCAAATACAGGGGACACTGAAGCTTTCTTT
.	TRBV6-5	TRBJ2-5	TRBD1	CASSYTPTGGQETQYF	TGTGCCAGCAGTTACACCCCGACAGGGGGGCAAGAGACCCAGTACTTC
.	TRBV24-1	TRBJ2-7	TRBD1	CATSDWGTGAHEQYF	TGTGCCACCAGTGATTGGGGGACAGGGGCCCACGAGCAGTACTTC
.	TRBV4-1	TRBJ2-1	.	CASSQARLGTNYNEQFF	TGCGCCAGCAGCCAAGCGAGACTCGGAACTAACTACAATGAGCAGTTCTTC
.	TRBV4-1	TRBJ2-7	.	CASSPRGSSYEQYF	TGCGCCAGCAGCCCCCGCGGCTCCTCCTACGAGCAGTACTTC
.	TRBV5-1	TRBJ1-2	.	CASSLVVETDPNYGYTF	TGCGCCAGCAGCTTGGTGGTGGAAACAGATCCTAACTATGGCTACACCTTC
.	TRBV18	TRBJ1-6	.	CASSPDLGRGSPLHF	TGTGCCAGCTCACCAGATTTAGGAAGGGGTTCACCCCTCCACTTT
.	TRBV29-1	TRBJ2-7	.	CSVETGQTYEQYF	TGCAGCGTCGAGACCGGACAGACCTACGAGCAGTACTTC
.	TRBV6-6	TRBJ1-6	TRBD1	CASSSLRGANSPLHF	TGTGCCAGCAGTTCCCTCAGGGGGGCCAATTCACCCCTCCACTTT
once	TRBV5-8	TRBJ2-7	.	CASTTRGYYEQYF	TGTGCCAGCACGACGAGGGGGTACTACGAGCAGTACTTC
.	TRBV10-1	TRBJ1-2	.	CASSESKQGEVPQDGYTF	TGCGCCAGCAGTGAGTCGAAGCAGGGTGAAGTCCCCCAGGATGGCTACACCTTC
.	TRBV19	TRBJ2-7	.	CASSIGGRPIPYEQYF	TGTGCCAGTAGTATAGGAGGCAGGCCGATACCCTACGAGCAGTACTTC
.	TRBV11-1	TRBJ1-1	TRBD1	CASSLASGDRITEAFF	TGTGCCAGCAGCTTAGCTAGTGGGGACAGGATCACTGAAGCTTTCTTT
.	TRBV2	TRBJ2-1	.	CASSERGYNEQFF	TGTGCCAGCAGTGAACGGGGATACAATGAGCAGTTCTTC
.	TRBV24-1	TRBJ1-2	.	CATSDEGPQNGYTF	TGTGCCACCAGTGACGAGGGACCACAGAATGGCTACACCTTC
once	TRBV19	TRBJ2-1	.	CASSIAEGNEQFF	TGTGCCAGTAGTATAGCGGAGGGGAATGAGCAGTTCTTC
.	TRBV5-1	TRBJ1-6	.	CASSLGQSNSPLHF	TGCGCCAGCAGCTTGGGACAGTCTAATTCACCCCTCCACTTT
.	TRBV10-1	TRBJ2-1	.	CASSDYNEQFF	TGCGCCAGCAGTGACTACAATGAGCAGTTCTTC
.	TRBV3-1/TRBV3-2	TRBJ2-7	TRBD2	CASSQEGLAGYEQYF	TGTGCCAGCAGCCAAGAGGGACTAGCGGGCTACGAGCAGTACTTC
.	TRBV11-2	TRBJ2-3	TRBD1	CASSLPASTRGLNTQYF	TGTGCCAGCAGCCTACCGGCTTCTACCAGGGGGCTAAATACGCAGTATTTT
.	TRBV30	TRBJ1-5	TRBD1	CAWSRSGTGINQPQHF	TGTGCCTGGAGTAGATCCGGGACAGGTATTAATCAGCCCCAGCATTTT
.	TRBV11-3	TRBJ1-1	.	CASSLAGVNTEAFF	TGTGCCAGCAGCTTAGCGGGAGTGAACACTGAAGCTTTCTTT
.	TRBV5-1	TRBJ1-1	.	CASTRDGTEAFF	TGCGCCAGCACCCGGGACGGCACTGAAGCTTTCTTT
.	TRBV9	TRBJ1-1	.	CASSVGSNMNTEAFF	TGTGCCAGCAGCGTGGGTTCAAACATGAACACTGAAGCTTTCTTT
.	TRBV6-5	TRBJ1-2	TRBD1	CATTSQTGLVGYTF	TGTGCCACCACAAGCCAGACAGGGTTAGTTGGCTACACCTTC
.	TRBV18	TRBJ2-1	TRBD2	CASSPIPGLADNEQFF	TGTGCCAGCTCGCCGATACCGGGACTAGCAGACAATGAGCAGTTCTTC
.	TRBV30	TRBJ1-1	TRBD1	CAWGRSKTGASDTEAFF	TGTGCCTGGGGCCGCTCCAAGACAGGGGCATCGGACACTGAAGCTTTCTTT
.	TRBV5-4	TRBJ1-2	.	CASSLDSWVYGYTF	TGTGCCAGCAGCTTGGACAGCTGGGTCTATGGCTACACCTTC
.	TRBV11-2	TRBJ1-1	.	CASSSYRVRNTEAFF	TGTGCCAGCAGCTCGTACAGGGTAAGGAACACTGAAGCTTTCTTT
.	TRBV3-1/TRBV3-2	TRBJ1-3	.	CASSQASGNTIYF	TGTGCCAGCAGCCAAGCAAGCGGAAACACCATATATTTT
.	TRBV13	TRBJ1-1	.	CASSLAWYTEAFF	TGTGCCAGCAGCTTAGCCTGGTACACTGAAGCTTTCTTT
.	TRBV5-1	TRBJ2-5	TRBD1	CASSWGTGQETQYF	TGCGCCAGCAGCTGGGGGACAGGTCAAGAGACCCAGTACTTC
.	TRBV9	TRBJ1-1	.	CASSALRDLNTEAFF	TGTGCCAGCAGCGCACTTCGGGACCTAAACACTGAAGCTTTCTTT
.	TRBV7-9	TRBJ2-3	TRBD1	CASSFMTGATDTQYF	TGTGCCAGCAGCTTCATGACAGGGGCCACAGATACGCAGTATTTT
.	TRBV7-6	TRBJ1-1	TRBD1	CASSSRRAGGSTEAFF	TGTGCCAGCAGCTCCCGTCGGGCAGGGGGCTCCACTGAAGCTTTCTTT